This T cell receptor (beta chain) derives from a study of PD-1 blockade in classical Hodgkin lymphoma. TCRdb's table, derived via immunoSEQ multiplex PCR, lists solely in-frame clones and lacks some. The data show roughly 31,000 clones, 70% to 90% seen once. The time point was: newly diagnosed, previously untreated cHL patient sample. The authors purified CD4+ T cells from thawed PBMCs by magnetic negative selection. V was shortened by 6 bases and J by 5 bases, with 14 bases between the two germline ends. The CDR3 runs to 13 residues. Germline V gives CDR1 MDHEN, CDR2 SYDVKM. Study results and caveats: Nothing has yet pinned down what causes the repertoire differences, possibly disease activity or prior therapy. Baseline TCR diversity was reportedly lower in newly diagnosed patients than in healthy donors. It was reported as lower still in relapsed/refractory patients.

As regards this clone: Its antigen is unknown.

This receptor was obtained from a human donor with classical Hodgkin lymphoma. This chain uses TRBV28 with TRBJ2-7; D is uncertain. Material for sequencing was CD4+ T cells from blood. CDR3 sequence: CASSPIGFHEQYF. Written as DNA, the CDR3 is TGTGCCAGCAGCCCCATAGGGTTCCACGAGCAGTACTTC.